This T cell receptor (beta chain) was sequenced in a study of cytomegalovirus exposure and HLA in healthy donors. Study outcomes and limitations: TCR beta sequences reportedly predicted most subjects' HLA-A and HLA-B alleles accurately.

13 Jbeta primers and 60 Vbeta primers were used for the PCR. Data came from immunoSEQ multiplex PCR; TCRdb stores just in-frame clones and leaves some out. The sample consists of roughly 130,000 clones, 70% to 80% of them appearing once. In regard to this clone: The antigen is not known.

Unmatched junction bases numbered 4, after V lost 4 bases and J lost 0 bases. Germline V gene sequence: CDR1 SGHVS, CDR2 FQNEAQ. The CDR3 is 16 residues long. Those who donated were healthy bone marrow donors. The specimen sequenced was PBMCs. The chain has TRBV7-8 and TRBJ2-4; TRBD2 aligns across 9 bases. This clonotype was sampled from a female donor in good health and CMV-seronegative. The CDR3 DNA is TGTGCCAGCAGCTCGGGGACTAGCTTAGCCAAAAACATTCAGTACTTC. Translating it yields CASSSGTSLAKNIQYF.